This T cell receptor (beta chain) was recorded in a study of T cell repertoires in cytomegalovirus infection. Study-wide background: Public TCR beta signatures indicated both CMV infection and matching HLA type.

TCRdb analysed the reads with MiXCR anew, one entry per CDR3 protein. The table includes under 250,000 distinct CDR3 sequences, 6% to 8% detected once. Whole-study results and caveats: Dominating the ex vivo response were TCR beta clonotypes that were CMV-specific and HLA-C-restricted. Identification of carriers of CMV plus the relevant HLA was performed using cumulative public TCR beta family frequency.

This clonotype showed up many times. Its antigen is undetermined. Sequenced input: PBMCs. This receptor was identified in a human donor in good health (CMV status not recorded). Some clones in this sample may be carry-over from other donors' samples.

CDR3 residues: CSARGWAEAFF. CDR3 sequence (DNA): TGCAGTGCCCGGGGATGGGCTGAAGCTTTCTTT. The rearrangement links TRBV20-1 to TRBJ1-1; D gene unclear. The CDR3 totals 11 residues. Germline assignment: CDR1 DFQATT and CDR2 SNEGSKA (reference sequence). V lost 6 bases and J 6 bases, leaving 11 bases between the germline ends.